The 19 T cell receptor beta chains below all came from one sample that was sequenced in a study of technical replicates of blood from a few donors. Assay used: immunoSEQ multiplex PCR; TCRdb lists only in-frame clones, some missing. The repertoire holds tens of thousands of clones, with approximately 96% as singletons. Sequencing was performed on T cells isolated from PBMCs. The receptors originated from a human donor in good health.

The chain couples TRBV14 to TRBJ2-5, with D perhaps TRBD2 (5 bases). The DNA matches TRBJ2-7 better at its end, which makes the J call doubtful. The CDR3 has 15 amino acids. CDR1 is SGHDN, CDR2 FVKESK, per germline. CDR3 region: CASSQEGSVPYEQYF. The CDR3 bases are TGTGCCAGCAGCCAAGAAGGTAGCGTCCCCTACGAGCAGTACTTC.

The V call is TRBV2, the J call TRBJ2-1, with 8 bases lining up with TRBD1. Germline CDR1 and CDR2: SNHLY and FYNNEI. This CDR3 spans 12 amino acids. J was trimmed by 9 bases and V by 2 bases; bases with no gene match: 0. DNA for the CDR3: TGTGCCAGCAGTGAACAGGGGGCTGAGCAGTTCTTC. Amino acids: CASSEQGAEQFF.

The rearrangement joins TRBV4-2 to TRBJ2-4, with D maybe TRBD1 (6 bases). Germline assignment: CDR1 LGHNA and CDR2 YNFKEQ. Trimming took off 4 bases at V and 7 bases at J, with 14 bases between the two ends. There are 14 residues in the CDR3. CDR3 in DNA: TGTGCCAGCAGCCGAACGGCAGGGGCGAACATTCAGTACTTC. This encodes CASSRTAGANIQYF.

The CDR3, as DNA: TGTGCCACCAGCAGAGGACTAGCAGCGGCCCAGTACTTC. Protein product: CATSRGLAAAQYF. This chain links TRBV15 with TRBJ2-5; TRBD2 agrees at 7 bases. The CDR3 length is 13 residues. Germline-derived CDR1 and CDR2 are LNHNV and YYDKDF (reference sequence). The V and J ends lost 1 base and 9 bases, in that order; junction bases with no gene match: 5.

The CDR3 is CASQGQTNTEAFF. CDR3 bases: TGTGCCAGCCAAGGACAGACGAACACTGAAGCTTTCTTT. This rearrangement joins TRBV27 to TRBJ1-1, with D possibly matching TRBD1 (6 bases). Trimming took 8 bases from V and 1 from J, leaving 11 bases between them. The CDR3 runs to 13 residues. Germline loops: CDR1 MNHEY, CDR2 SMNVEV (reference sequence).

The chain has TRBV9 and TRBJ2-7; 9 nucleotides align to TRBD1. V was clipped by 4 bases and J by 1 base; unmatched bases: 3. CDR1 and CDR2 (germline): SGDLS, YYNGEE. This CDR3 contains 14 residues. The CDR3 region has the DNA TGTGCCAGCAGCTTACAGGGGGCTTCCTACGAGCAGTACTTC. It translates to CASSLQGASYEQYF.

This clone was observed once. CDR3 sequence: CASSLAGGTGQPQHF. The CDR3 nucleotides are TGTGCCAGCAGCTTAGCAGGGGGTACTGGGCAGCCCCAGCATTTT. The V gene is TRBV11-2, the J gene TRBJ1-5; 7 bases are shared with TRBD1. After removal of 1 base from V and 7 bases from J, the junction contained 7 bases not matched to a gene. Germline CDR1 reads SGHAT; CDR2 reads FQNNGV. The CDR3 contains 15 residues. Supplemented by reference TRBV11-2 and TRBJ1-5, the full variable domain reads EAGVAQSPRYKIIEKRQSVAFWCNPISGHATLYWYQQILGQGPKLLIQFQNNGVVDDSQLPKDRFSAERLKGVDSTLKIQPAKLEDSAVYLCASSLAGGTGQPQHFGDGTRLSIL.

The J gene is TRBJ1-1, the V gene TRBV9; 9 nucleotides line up with TRBD1. The CDR3 is 15 amino acids. V was pared by 3 bases and J by 7 bases, with 10 bases of the junction left unmatched. CDR1 and CDR2 from the germline V gene are SGDLS and YYNGEE. Here the CDR3 reads CASSGRDRAPYEAFF. CDR3 nucleotide sequence: TGTGCCAGCAGCGGACGGGACAGGGCCCCATATGAAGCTTTCTTT.

This sequence joins TRBV9 and TRBJ2-1, with no clear D. Deletions cut 0 bases from V and 6 bases from J, with 16 bases between. The CDR3 sequence is 16 residues long. Looked up from germline, CDR1 is SGDLS and CDR2 is YYNGEE. The CDR3 DNA reads as TGTGCCAGCAGCGTAGAGGAGACGAAGGTCGTCAATGAGCAGTTCTTC. As protein: CASSVEETKVVNEQFF.

This clone was recorded once. The chain links TRBV4-1 to TRBJ1-5, with TRBD1 as a possible D gene (6 bases). CDR3 length: 15 residues. V was trimmed by 5 bases and J by 1 base, leaving 12 bases between them. Germline V gives CDR1 MGHRA, CDR2 YSYEKL. The CDR3 nucleotides read TGCGCCAGCAGCTTGAACAGGGAGAGCAATCAGCCCCAGCATTTT. Its translation: CASSLNRESNQPQHF.

The chain employs TRBV28 and TRBJ2-7; a possible D gene is TRBD1 (6 bases). CDR3 length equals 12 residues. Germline-derived CDR1 and CDR2 are MDHEN and SYDVKM. V was cut by 4 bases and J by 4 bases, with 8 bases left in between. CDR3: CASSYQGYEQYF. In nucleotides, the CDR3 is TGTGCCAGCAGTTACCAGGGGTACGAGCAGTACTTC.

The chain recombines TRBV28 with TRBJ1-5, with 8 nucleotides matching TRBD1. This CDR3 is 15 amino acids long. Per germline, CDR1 MDHEN and CDR2 SYDVKM. J was trimmed by 5 bases and V by 5 bases; bases with no gene match: 8. This CDR3 reads CASSVPGQVHQPQHF. CDR3 nucleotides: TGTGCCAGCAGTGTACCGGGACAGGTCCATCAGCCCCAGCATTTT.

This chain joins TRBV4-1 and TRBJ1-2; D not certain. This CDR3 has 16 residues. Germline lookup yields CDR1 MGHRA and CDR2 YSYEKL. V was pared by 4 bases and J by 0 bases, with 15 bases between. Here the CDR3 reads CASSLRVDTANYGYTF. The DNA for the CDR3 is TGCGCCAGCAGCCTTCGAGTCGACACTGCTAACTATGGCTACACCTTC.

The chain couples TRBV27 to TRBJ2-3, with TRBD1 matching over 9 bases. Germline CDR1 reads MNHEY; CDR2 reads SMNVEV (reference sequence). Trimming cost V 5 bases and J 4 bases; bases outside gene matches: 7. This CDR3 is 15 amino acids long. CDR3 region: CASSPTTGGPDTQYF. The CDR3 DNA reads TGTGCCAGCAGTCCGACAACAGGGGGCCCAGATACGCAGTATTTT.

J is TRBJ1-2 and V is TRBV5-1; D is unresolved. CDR1 is SGHRS, CDR2 YFSETQ, per germline. The CDR3 length is 15 residues. With 0 bases removed from V and 4 bases from J, the gap between germline ends came to 13 bases. The CDR3 sequence is CASSLDESGGYGYTF. The CDR3 DNA is TGCGCCAGCAGCTTGGATGAGAGTGGAGGCTATGGCTACACCTTC.

The CDR3 is CSHRQQGRPGYTF. CDR3 nucleotides: TGCAGCCATAGACAACAGGGGCGGCCCGGCTACACCTTC. The rearrangement uses TRBV29-1 and TRBJ1-2; 7 bases align to TRBD1. Germline V CDR1 and CDR2: SQVTM, ANQGSEA. The length of the CDR3 is 13 residues. The V segment lost 8 bases and the J segment 8 bases; nucleotides outside the gene matches: 14.

The chain is built from TRBV30 and TRBJ1-1, with D tentatively TRBD1 (6 bases). Germline lookup yields CDR1 GTSNPN and CDR2 SVGIG (reference sequence). V gave up 2 bases and J gave up 4 bases, with 11 bases separating them. This CDR3 has 13 residues. CDR3 bases: TGTGCCTGGAGTCAGACAGGCGCCACTGAAGCTTTCTTT. Protein sequence: CAWSQTGATEAFF.

The chain carries TRBV6-5 and TRBJ1-4; possibly TRBD1 for D (6 bases). The germline gives CDR1 MNHEY, CDR2 SVGAGI. Trimming left V 2 bases short and J 8 bases short, with 12 bases between. This CDR3 has 14 residues. The CDR3 nucleotides are TGTGCCAGCAGTTACACCGGGACACCAGAAAAACTGTTTTTT. Protein product: CASSYTGTPEKLFF.

The chain joins TRBV6-5 to TRBJ2-3, with D tentatively TRBD1 (5 bases). This CDR3 has 14 amino acids. The germline V and J ends were trimmed by 4 bases and 5 bases, with 13 bases remaining between them. From germline, CDR1 is MNHEY and CDR2 SVGAGI. The CDR3 bases are TGTGCCAGCAGTTCCAGGGCGGTCGTAGATACGCAGTATTTT. Translation: CASSSRAVVDTQYF.